These 19 T cell receptor beta chains share one sample of origin, sequenced in a study of blood T cell repertoires in COVID-19 (dated by TCRdb to the early 2020s). Libraries were made using the immunoSEQ multiplex PCR assay. TCRdb limited this immuneACCESS table to in-frame rearrangements with V and J called. A share of clones is missing; checked studies link under half to unresolved V genes, and the rest is unexplained. This sample lists approximately 250,000 clones; 70% to 90% were detected once. The ten top clones hold around 0.97% of the sample. What was sequenced was peripheral blood. The receptors derive from a man in his forties with acute or convalescent COVID-19.

The chain carries TRBV9 and TRBJ2-3, with TRBD1 identical over 9 bases. Looked up from germline, CDR1 is SGDLS and CDR2 is YYNGEE. CDR3 length equals 16 residues. Trimming removed 0 bases from V and 1 base from J; junction bases left unmatched: 3. DNA for the CDR3: TGTGCCAGCAGCGTAGGACAGGGGGTAGGCACAGATACGCAGTATTTT. Amino acid sequence: CASSVGQGVGTDTQYF.

V usage is TRBV5-1 and J usage is TRBJ2-3; 10 bases fit TRBD2. The junction had 7 bases not matched to a gene; V was cut back by 4 bases and J by 5 bases. Per the germline V gene, CDR1 is SGHRS and CDR2 is YFSETQ. The CDR3 spans 15 residues. In DNA form, the CDR3 reads TGCGCCAGCAGCAGCGGGACTAGCGAAATAGATACGCAGTATTTT. Translating it yields CASSSGTSEIDTQYF.

J is TRBJ2-3 and V is TRBV5-4; D may be TRBD1 (6 bases). CDR3 size: 15 residues. V was shortened by 3 bases and J by 2 bases, with 13 bases between the two germline ends. The V gene's germline CDR1 is SGHNT and CDR2 YYREEE (reference sequence). This CDR3 reads CASSSDSIATDTQYF. The CDR3 nucleotides are TGTGCCAGCAGCTCGGACAGCATTGCCACAGATACGCAGTATTTT.

This clone was counted many times. The V gene is TRBV13, the J gene TRBJ2-5; 9 nucleotides agree with TRBD2. This CDR3 comprises 16 residues. The J segment lost 1 base and the V segment lost 1 base, leaving 4 bases of the junction unmatched. Germline V gene sequence: CDR1 PRHDT, CDR2 FYEKMQ (reference sequence). The CDR3, as DNA: TGTGCCAGCAGCTTAGTGACTAGCGGAATCCAAGAGACCCAGTACTTC. It translates to CASSLVTSGIQETQYF.

This chain joins TRBV5-6 and TRBJ1-6; TRBD1 matches 11 bases. Germline V gives CDR1 SGHDT, CDR2 YYEEEE. The ends lost 3 bases at V and 13 bases at J; junction bases unmatched: 6. The CDR3 runs to 14 residues. CDR3 coding DNA: TGTGCCAGCAGCTCGGTAGGACAGGGGGCCCCCCTCCACTTT. It yields the protein CASSSVGQGAPLHF.

V gene TRBV5-6 combines with J gene TRBJ1-4; TRBD1 might be the D (5 bases). With 4 bases removed from V and 6 bases from J, the gap between germline ends came to 16 bases. The CDR3 extends over 15 amino acids. The germline CDR1 and CDR2 sequences are SGHDT and YYEEEE. CDR3 sequence: CASSQTRGNDEKLFF. The CDR3 nucleotides are TGTGCCAGCAGCCAAACCCGGGGGAATGATGAAAAACTGTTTTTT.

This clone has a single count. The rearrangement uses TRBV10-1 and TRBJ2-1; 8 bases are shared with TRBD2. Per the germline V gene, CDR1 is WNHNN and CDR2 is SYGVQD (reference sequence). The CDR3 totals 16 residues. V was clipped by 3 bases and J by 4 bases; unmatched bases: 8. The CDR3 DNA reads TGCGCCAGCAGTGACCGAAGCGGGGGCCCTTACAATGAGCAGTTCTTC. Translated, it gives CASSDRSGGPYNEQFF.

The chain couples TRBV5-6 to TRBJ2-1; 8 bases match TRBD1. V trimming: 4 bases; J trimming: 4 bases; junction bases outside the gene matches: 10. Germline CDR1 SGHDT, CDR2 YYEEEE. The CDR3 loop spans 16 amino acids. Here the CDR3 reads CASSQPGTGVYNEQFF. In nucleotides, the CDR3 is TGTGCCAGCAGCCAACCAGGGACAGGAGTTTACAATGAGCAGTTCTTC.

The genes are TRBV30 and TRBJ1-5, with D possibly being TRBD1 (6 bases). The CDR3 length is 16 residues. Germline CDR1 GTSNPN, CDR2 SVGIG (reference sequence). Trimming removed 1 base at V and 2 bases at J, with 15 bases between. The CDR3 DNA follows: TGTGCCTGGAGTGGCACGTGGTCAGGGGGCAATCAGCCCCAGCATTTT. Residues: CAWSGTWSGGNQPQHF.

A single count supports this clone. The rearrangement uses TRBV5-1 and TRBJ2-7; weak D call: TRBD1 (6 bases). Looked up from germline, CDR1 is SGHRS and CDR2 is YFSETQ. The germline V and J ends were trimmed by 4 bases and 6 bases, with 11 bases remaining between them. The CDR3 runs 12 residues. The CDR3 DNA reads TGCGCCAGCAGCCCGTTACAGGGCGAGCAGTACTTC. Its protein is CASSPLQGEQYF. The full variable domain, with the rest looked up from reference TRBV5-1 and TRBJ2-7, is KAGVTQTPRYLIKTRGQQVTLSCSPISGHRSVSWYQQTPGQGLQFLFEYFSETQRNKGNFPGRFSGRQFSNSRSEMNVSTLELGDSALYLCASSPLQGEQYFGPGTRLTVT.

CDR3 residues: CASTVGRVKGYTF. The CDR3, as DNA: TGTGCCAGTACCGTCGGGAGGGTTAAAGGCTACACCTTC. V and J are TRBV6-6 and TRBJ1-2; D is unclear. Trimming took off 9 bases at V and 8 bases at J, with 19 bases between the two ends. Germline-derived CDR1 and CDR2 are MNHNY and SVGAGI (reference sequence). The CDR3 totals 13 residues.

CDR3 in DNA: TGCGCCTGCCAACCCGACCTGGGAACTTCGGGGGCTTTCTTT. Protein sequence: CACQPDLGTSGAFF. The V and J genes are TRBV5-1 and TRBJ1-1; no firm D call. Germline-derived CDR1 and CDR2 are SGHRS and YFSETQ. With 10 bases removed from V and 11 bases from J, the gap between germline ends came to 27 bases. The CDR3 is 14 residues long.

The chain recombines TRBV3-1 (or the pseudogene TRBV3-2) with TRBJ2-6; 7 bases align to TRBD1. Germline CDR1 LGHDT, CDR2 YNNKEL (reference sequence). The CDR3 contains 20 residues. J lost 0 bases, V lost 4 bases, and 15 bases had no gene match. In DNA form, the CDR3 reads TGTGCCAGCAGCCCCCTTCCCCGGGACAGTCCAATCTCTGGGGCCAACGTCCTGACTTTC. The encoded protein is CASSPLPRDSPISGANVLTF.

The chain couples TRBV19 to TRBJ1-4; TRBD1 matches 10 bases. This CDR3 is built from 15 residues. Germline CDR1 LNHDA, CDR2 SQIVND (reference sequence). Trimming removed 6 bases from V and 8 bases from J; junction bases left unmatched: 9. The CDR3 nucleotides are TGTGCCAGTAGACCGCGCGGGACAGGGGAGGAAAAACTGTTTTTT. This sequence encodes CASRPRGTGEEKLFF. Full variable domain (rest looked up from reference TRBV19 and TRBJ1-4): DGGITQSPKYLFRKEGQNVTLSCEQNLNHDAMYWYRQDPGQGLRLIYYSQIVNDFQKGDIAEGYSVSREKKESFPLTVTSAQKNPTAFYLCASRPRGTGEEKLFFGSGTQLSVL.

The rearrangement links TRBV4-1 to TRBJ1-6; D possibly corresponds to TRBD1 (6 bases). With 3 bases removed from V and 0 bases from J, the gap between germline ends came to 15 bases. There are 18 residues in the CDR3. The germline CDR1 and CDR2 sequences are MGHRA and YSYEKL. The CDR3 DNA is TGCGCCAGCAGCCAGCGGACAGCCCCGAGCTCCTATAATTCACCCCTCCACTTT. This sequence encodes CASSQRTAPSSYNSPLHF.

V gene TRBV9 combines with J gene TRBJ2-3; a weak D match, TRBD2 (6 bases). The V and J ends lost 2 bases and 0 bases respectively, with 13 bases between them. The CDR3 totals 16 residues. The V gene's germline CDR1 is SGDLS and CDR2 YYNGEE. CDR3 bases: TGTGCCAGCAGCGTGGTCGGCGGGGCTAGCACAGATACGCAGTATTTT. Its protein is CASSVVGGASTDTQYF. Looking up the rest from reference TRBV9 and TRBJ2-3 gives the full variable domain: DSGVTQTPKHLITATGQRVTLRCSPRSGDLSVYWYQQSLDQGLQFLIQYYNGEERAKGNILERFSAQQFPDLHSELNLSSLELGDSALYFCASSVVGGASTDTQYFGPGTRLTVL.

This clone was recorded a few times. V usage is TRBV5-6 and J usage is TRBJ1-4, with 9 bases fitting TRBD1. Trimming removed 4 bases from V and 7 bases from J; junction bases left unmatched: 8. The CDR3 spans 15 residues. CDR1 SGHDT and CDR2 YYEEEE come from the germline V gene. In DNA, the CDR3 is TGTGCCAGCAGCCGAGACGACAGGGGGAGTGAAAAACTGTTTTTT. Translating it yields CASSRDDRGSEKLFF.

The chain combines TRBV19 with TRBJ1-6; 9 bases align to TRBD1. The germline gives CDR1 LNHDA, CDR2 SQIVND (reference sequence). After removal of 4 bases from V and 10 bases from J, the junction contained 8 bases not matched to a gene. The CDR3 spans 15 residues. The CDR3 bases are TGTGCCAGTAGTAGACCGGGACAGGGAGTGTCACCCCTCCACTTT. The encoded protein is CASSRPGQGVSPLHF.

V and J are TRBV14 and TRBJ2-3; possibly TRBD2 for D (5 bases). From germline, CDR1 is SGHDN and CDR2 FVKESK. The CDR3 consists of 16 residues. V lost 2 bases to trimming and J lost 2 bases, with 14 bases between them. The CDR3 loop is CASSQRGRSTTDTQYF. DNA for the CDR3: TGTGCCAGCAGCCAACGGGGTCGTTCGACCACAGATACGCAGTATTTT.